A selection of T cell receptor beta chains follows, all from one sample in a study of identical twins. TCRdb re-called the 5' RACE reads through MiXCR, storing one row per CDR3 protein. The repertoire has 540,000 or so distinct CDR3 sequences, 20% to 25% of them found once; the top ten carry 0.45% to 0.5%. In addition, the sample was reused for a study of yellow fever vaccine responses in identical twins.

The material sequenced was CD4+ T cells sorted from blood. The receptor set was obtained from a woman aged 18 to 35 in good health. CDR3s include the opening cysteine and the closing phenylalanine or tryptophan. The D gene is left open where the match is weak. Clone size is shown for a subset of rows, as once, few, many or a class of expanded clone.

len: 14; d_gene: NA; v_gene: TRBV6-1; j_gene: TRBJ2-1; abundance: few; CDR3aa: CASSEFGGQNLKFF; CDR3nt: TGTGCCAGCAGTGAATTCGGCGGTCAAAATTTGAAGTTCTTC
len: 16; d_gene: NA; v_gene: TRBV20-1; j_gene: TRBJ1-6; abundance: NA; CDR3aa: CSARKDWEAYNSPLHF; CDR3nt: TGCAGTGCTAGAAAGGACTGGGAGGCCTATAATTCACCCCTCCACTTT
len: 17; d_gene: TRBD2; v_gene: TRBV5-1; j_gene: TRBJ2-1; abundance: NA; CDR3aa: CASSPVGWAGENNEQFF; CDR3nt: TGCGCCAGCAGCCCGGTGGGGTGGGCGGGGGAAAACAATGAGCAGTTCTTC
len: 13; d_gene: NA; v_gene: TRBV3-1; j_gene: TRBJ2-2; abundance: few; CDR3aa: CATRSGGTGELFF; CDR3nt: TGTGCCACCCGCTCCGGAGGGACCGGGGAGCTGTTTTTT
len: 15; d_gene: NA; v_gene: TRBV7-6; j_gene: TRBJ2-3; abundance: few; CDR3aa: CASSSGSRLSDTQYF; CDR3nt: TGTGCCAGCAGCTCGGGCTCGCGGCTCTCCGATACGCAGTATTTT
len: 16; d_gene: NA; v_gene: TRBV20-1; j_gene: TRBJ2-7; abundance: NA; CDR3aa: CSARAQTGSYSYEQYF; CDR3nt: TGCAGTGCTAGAGCTCAAACAGGATCTTACTCCTACGAGCAGTACTTC
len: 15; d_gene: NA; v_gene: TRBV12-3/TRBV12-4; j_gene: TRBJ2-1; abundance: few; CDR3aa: CASTPYGGPYNEQFF; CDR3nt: TGTGCCAGCACCCCCTACGGGGGGCCCTACAATGAGCAGTTCTTC
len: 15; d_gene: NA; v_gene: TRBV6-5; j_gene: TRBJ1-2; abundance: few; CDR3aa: CASSYAHFMGNGYTF; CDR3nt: TGTGCCAGCAGTTACGCCCACTTTATGGGGAATGGCTACACCTTC
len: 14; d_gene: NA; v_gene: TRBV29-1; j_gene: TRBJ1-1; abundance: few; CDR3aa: CSVEDGKGRTEAFF; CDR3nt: TGCAGCGTTGAAGATGGTAAGGGTCGGACTGAAGCTTTCTTT
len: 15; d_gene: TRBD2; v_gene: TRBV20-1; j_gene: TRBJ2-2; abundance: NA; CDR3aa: CSASNTGTSTGELFF; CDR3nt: TGCAGTGCTAGCAACACCGGGACTAGCACCGGGGAGCTGTTTTTT
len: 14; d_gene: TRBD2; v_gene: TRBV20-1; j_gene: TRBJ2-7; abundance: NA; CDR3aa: CSARDSRVAGAPYF; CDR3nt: TGCAGTGCTAGAGATAGTCGGGTAGCGGGAGCCCCGTACTTC
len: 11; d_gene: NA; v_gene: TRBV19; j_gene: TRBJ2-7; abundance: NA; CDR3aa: CASSSGRTLRF; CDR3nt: TGTGCCAGTAGTTCCGGACGGACCCTACGGTTC
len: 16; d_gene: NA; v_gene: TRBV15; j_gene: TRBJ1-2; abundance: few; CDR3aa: CATSRDRKAGNYGYTF; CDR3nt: TGTGCCACCAGCAGAGATAGGAAAGCAGGGAACTATGGCTACACCTTC
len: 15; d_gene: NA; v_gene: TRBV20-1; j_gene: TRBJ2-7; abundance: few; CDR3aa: CSARAAGAGHYEQYF; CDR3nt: TGCAGTGCTAGAGCCGCGGGCGCGGGTCACTACGAGCAGTACTTC
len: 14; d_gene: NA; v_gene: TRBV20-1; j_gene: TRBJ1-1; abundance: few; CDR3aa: CSARGGPYNTEAFF; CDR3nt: TGCAGTGCTAGAGGGGGCCCATACAACACTGAAGCTTTCTTT
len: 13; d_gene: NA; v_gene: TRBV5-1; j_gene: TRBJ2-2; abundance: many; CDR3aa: CASLKGNTGELFF; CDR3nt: TGCGCCAGTCTGAAAGGAAACACCGGGGAGCTGTTTTTT
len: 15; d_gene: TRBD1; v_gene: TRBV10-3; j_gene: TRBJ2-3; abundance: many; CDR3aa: CAITRDRGSTDTQYF; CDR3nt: TGTGCCATCACCAGGGACAGGGGTAGCACAGATACGCAGTATTTT
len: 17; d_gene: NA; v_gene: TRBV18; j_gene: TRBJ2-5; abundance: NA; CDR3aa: CASSPLEGGVRQETQYF; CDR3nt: TGTGCCAGCTCGCCTCTGGAGGGAGGAGTACGGCAAGAGACCCAGTACTTC
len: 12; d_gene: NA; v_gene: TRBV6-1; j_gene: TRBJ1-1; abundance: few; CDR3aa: CASSARAHEAFF; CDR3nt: TGTGCCAGCAGTGCCAGGGCCCATGAAGCTTTCTTT
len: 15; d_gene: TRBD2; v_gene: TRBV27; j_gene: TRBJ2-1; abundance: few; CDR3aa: CASSYRGLVLNEQFF; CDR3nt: TGTGCCAGCAGCTACCGGGGACTAGTTTTAAATGAGCAGTTCTTC
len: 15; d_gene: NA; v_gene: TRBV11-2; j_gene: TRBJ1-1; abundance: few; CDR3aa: CASSLRSGGFTEAFF; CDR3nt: TGTGCCAGCAGCCTCAGGTCCGGGGGGTTCACTGAAGCTTTCTTT
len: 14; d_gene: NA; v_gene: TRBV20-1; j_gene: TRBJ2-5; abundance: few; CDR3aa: CSAFWGAPGETQYF; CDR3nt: TGCAGTGCTTTCTGGGGGGCCCCCGGGGAGACCCAGTACTTC
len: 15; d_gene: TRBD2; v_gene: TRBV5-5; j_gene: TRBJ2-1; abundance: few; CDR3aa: CASSLGEGSYNEQFF; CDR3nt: TGTGCCAGCAGCTTAGGGGAGGGGTCCTACAATGAGCAGTTCTTC
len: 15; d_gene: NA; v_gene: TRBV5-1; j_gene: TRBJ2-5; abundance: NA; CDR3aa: CASSFRRDRQETQYF; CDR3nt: TGCGCCAGCAGCTTCCGCCGGGACCGACAAGAGACCCAGTACTTC